These 8 T cell receptor beta chains came from one sample sequenced in a study of Ad26.COV2.S vaccination and SARS-CoV-2 variants. Treatment: about 20 received Ad26.COV2.S at low or high dose, single or two shots; 5 received placebo; per-sample allocation not given. At day 63 after the first vaccine or placebo injection, samples were drawn. The method was immunoSEQ multiplex PCR; TCRdb's version includes in-frame clones alone and lacks a portion of them. The sample carries nearly 400,000 clones, approximately 91% recorded once. The starting material was peripheral blood, obtained in a trial of Ad26.COV2.S vaccine versus placebo. Every receptor here comes from a person aged 18-65 years who received the Ad26.COV2.S COVID-19 vaccine or a placebo.

The V gene is TRBV15, the J gene TRBJ1-5; D ambiguous. The germline V gene encodes CDR1 LNHNV and CDR2 YYDKDF (reference sequence). The CDR3 covers 15 residues. V lost 0 bases and J lost 7, with 13 bases in between. DNA of the CDR3: TGTGCCACCAGCAGAGACGGCAGCCAAGGGCAGCCCCAGCATTTT. Protein sequence: CATSRDGSQGQPQHF.

This clone came up once. CDR3 bases: TGTGCCAGCAGTTACACGACTAGCGGGAGAGCTGGCGAGCAGTACTTC. It yields the protein CASSYTTSGRAGEQYF. V usage is TRBV6-6 and J usage is TRBJ2-7, with 12 bases lining up with TRBD2. CDR1 and CDR2 from the germline V gene are MNHNY and SVGAGI (reference sequence). V trimming: 2 bases; J trimming: 6 bases; junction bases outside the gene matches: 8. This CDR3 has 16 amino acids.

This CDR3 reads CASSLPGGPYNEQFF. CDR3 sequence (DNA): TGTGCCAGCAGCCTCCCTGGGGGGCCCTACAATGAGCAGTTCTTC. The chain combines TRBV4-2 with TRBJ2-1, with D perhaps matching TRBD1 or TRBD2 (6 bases each). This CDR3 is built from 15 residues. Trimming cost V 4 bases and J 2 bases, with 12 bases left between them. Looked up from germline, CDR1 is LGHNA and CDR2 is YNFKEQ.

The J gene is TRBJ1-1, the V gene TRBV29-1; TRBD1 matches 8 bases. Trimming at V came to 5 bases and at J to 2 bases, leaving 7 bases not matched to a gene. The CDR3 covers 14 residues. Germline-derived CDR1 and CDR2 are SQVTM and ANQGSEA. This CDR3 is CSVHPGGGNTEAFF. For the CDR3, the DNA is TGCAGCGTTCATCCAGGGGGCGGAAACACTGAAGCTTTCTTT.

V usage is TRBV12-3 or TRBV12-4 and J usage is TRBJ1-5, with TRBD1 as a possible D gene (5 bases). Trimming took off 2 bases at V and 7 bases at J, with 9 bases between the two ends. This CDR3 spans 13 amino acids. This CDR3 is CASSLQGPQPQHF. The CDR3 DNA follows: TGTGCCAGCAGTTTACAGGGCCCCCAGCCCCAGCATTTT.

J is TRBJ2-3 and V is TRBV9, with TRBD2 identical over 8 bases. The CDR3 extends over 15 amino acids. CDR1 is SGDLS and CDR2 is YYNGEE in the germline V gene. V shed 0 bases and J 11 bases; nucleotides not matched to a gene: 11. The CDR3 loop reads CASSVERERIKGQYF. CDR3 nucleotides: TGTGCCAGCAGCGTAGAGCGGGAGAGGATCAAGGGGCAGTATTTT.

Concerning this clone: One end of the junction varies from germline; a read error may be responsible. The J gene is TRBJ2-1, the V gene TRBV7-7, with D maybe TRBD2 (6 bases). The CDR3 is 16 amino acids. Germline V gene data show CDR1 as SSHAT and CDR2 as FNYEAQ (reference sequence). Here the CDR3 reads CASSPRAGGSYNEQFF. DNA for the CDR3: TGTGCTAGCAGCCCGAGAGCAGGAGGGTCCTACAATGAGCAGTTCTTC.

The V gene is TRBV2, the J gene TRBJ1-5, with D perhaps TRBD1 (5 bases). The V end was cut by 3 bases, the J end by 9 bases, with 18 bases between. The germline CDR1 and CDR2 sequences are SNHLY and FYNNEI. This CDR3 has 15 residues. The DNA for the CDR3 is TGTGCCAGCAGTGAGATTGGGCAGGGCTTCGGGCCCCAGCATTTT. As protein: CASSEIGQGFGPQHF.